The following is a T cell receptor beta chain sequence with its context. Its antigen remains undetermined. Base qualities are missing; no much larger clone stands one base away. This sample is drawn from a study of T cell responses to AZD1222 COVID-19 vaccine (dated by TCRdb to about 2021). At the level of the whole study: TCR sequencing was performed for 233 trial participants, of whom around 200 were given two doses of AZD1222 and approximately 26 were given two doses of MenACWY control vaccine. Trial participants were enrolled by age into subgroups of 18-55, 56-69 and 70-plus years, and around 150, 28 and 57 TCR-sequenced participants, respectively, were included in these subgroups. General study outcomes and caveats: Reportedly, close to half of the unique spike-specific TCRs recognized epitopes lying outside the regions that are mutated in the B.1.351 and B.1.1.7 variants. Because no day 14 peak-response samples were available, repertoires were characterized only after the peak T cell response. Participants were mostly white British, with more females than males. The authors suggested clonal diversity may have been underestimated. CD4 TCRs associated with the vaccine covered the entire spike protein, and the dominant responses were in regions 160-218 and 743-854. Conclusions about previously exposed vaccinees were limited because only a handful of AZD1222 recipients were SARS-CoV-2 seropositive at baseline. A significant rise in spike-specific TCR breadth and depth was observed after two AZD1222 doses relative to day 0 and relative to MenACWY recipients. The 56-69-year group was small, and its depth increase did not reach significance, likely because of low power.

The CDR3 regions of human TCRbeta chains were subjected to immunosequencing. The study's own analysis went as follows. Repertoire TCRs were checked for matches against a reference library of SARS-CoV-2-specific TCRs that had been generated using the MIRA antigen-specificity platform. Breadth was defined as the fraction of unique TCRs that were SARS-CoV-2-associated, and depth was defined as the fraction of total T cells that were SARS-CoV-2-associated. Using the MIRA data, each spike-specific TCR was mapped to the spike region that the TCR reacts to and placed in a CD4 or CD8 class. Log10-transformed breadth and depth values were compared by one-way ANOVA with Sidak's multiple comparisons tests. TCRdb provides this immuneACCESS table in a form limited to in-frame rearrangements. Some clones are lacking; in checked studies, under half of them reflect an unresolved V gene, and why the rest are absent is not known. V and J calls and clone size follow that table, whereas D and trimming were derived from the DNA. The sample table shows about 200,000 clones, and 91% are seen once. The ten largest clones take up around 3% of the sample.

The time point label, read with the paper, signifies: about 28 days (+/-7) after the second vaccine dose. AZD1222 recipients whose second dose came at about 4 weeks and those whose second dose came at about 12 weeks were combined into one group, since spike-specific TCR depth and breadth did not differ between the two schedules. The vaccinee samples were drawn from two UK trials, COV001 and COV002, one of which was a single-blind randomized controlled phase 2/3 trial testing AZD1222 (ChAdOx1 nCoV-19) in healthy adults. For TCRbeta chain sequencing, PBMC samples from trial participants were taken at day 0 and at day 28 after the second dose. Spanning cysteine to phenylalanine, the CDR3 consists of 13 amino acids. The read is trimmed to its CDR3 DNA, 39 bases read in frame from base 1. The germline V gene (reference sequence) specifies GTSNPN as CDR1 and SVGIG as CDR2. The trim is 2 bases for V and 2 bases for J, with a gap of 9 bases between the germline ends.

Recombination joined TRBV30 with TRBJ2-5; the best D guess is TRBD2, with 5 bases matching. The sequenced sample was peripheral blood, obtained 28 days after the second AZD1222 dose. The TCR originated in an adult who received the AZD1222 COVID-19 vaccine. In nucleotides, the sequence is TGTGCCTGGAGTAGGAGCGGTCAAGAGACCCAGTACTTC. This yields the protein CAWSRSGQETQYF.